This T cell receptor beta chain is drawn from a study of blood T cell repertoires in COVID-19. Across the whole study: Acute and convalescent COVID-19 specimens originated in the United States, Italy and Spain. PBMCs, B-cell-depleted T cells, or T cells provided the cDNA or gDNA that made up the material.

Participant-given clinical history determined each cohort assignment. All recovered Cohort 3 donors got two negative PCRs, got clearance, or saw symptom resolution. This CDR3 comprises 17 residues. V was pared by 1 base and J by 1 base, with 3 bases of the junction left unmatched. Germline V gene lookup returns CDR1 MGHRA and CDR2 YSYEKL. The repertoire was sequenced with immunoSEQ multiplex PCR; TCRdb's copy has only in-frame clones and lacks some. The table lists some 460,000 clones, roughly 87% of them singletons. The sequencing sample was made of PBMCs or T cells enriched from blood (not recorded which). The origin of this receptor is a woman between 18 and 29 years old who had recovered from COVID-19. This chain uses TRBV4-1 with TRBJ2-3; 12 nucleotides agree with TRBD2. CDR3 sequence (DNA): TGCGCCAGCAGCCAAGTGAGGACTAGCGGGGGCACAGATACGCAGTATTTT. Translation gives CASSQVRTSGGTDTQYF.